The 21 T cell receptor beta chains given below trace back to one sample, sequenced in a study of blood T cell repertoires in COVID-19. Produced via immunoSEQ multiplex PCR; TCRdb's table is partial and in-frame only. The repertoire holds 70,000 to 90,000 clones, roughly 80% seen once, with 15% to 20% in the top ten. The material sequenced was peripheral blood. The receptor set was obtained from a woman in her fifties or sixties with acute or convalescent COVID-19.

This clone was recorded only once. The rearrangement uses TRBV30 and TRBJ1-1; D is possibly TRBD1 (5 bases). CDR1 is GTSNPN and CDR2 is SVGIG in the germline V gene (reference sequence). Trimming cost V 6 bases and J 0 bases, with 11 bases left between them. This CDR3 has 13 residues. The DNA of the CDR3 is TGTGCCTGCGCCGGGACTTTGAACACTGAAGCTTTCTTT. Its protein is CACAGTLNTEAFF.

The chain uses TRBV6-5 and TRBJ1-6, with 7 bases aligning to TRBD1. The V and J ends lost 2 bases and 6 bases, in that order; junction bases with no gene match: 1. The CDR3 is 14 residues long. In germline, CDR1 is MNHEY, CDR2 SVGAGI. For the CDR3, the DNA is TGTGCCAGCAGTTACGGACAGGTTAATTCACCCCTCCACTTT. Protein: CASSYGQVNSPLHF.

The chain links TRBV9 to TRBJ2-5; tentatively, D is TRBD1 (6 bases). This CDR3 spans 16 amino acids. The V gene's germline CDR1 is SGDLS and CDR2 YYNGEE. Trimming pared 4 bases from V and 2 bases from J, leaving 18 bases between. The CDR3 spells CASSPTVSGDQETQYF. As DNA, the CDR3 is TGTGCCAGCAGCCCTACTGTGTCAGGGGATCAAGAGACCCAGTACTTC.

CDR3 nucleotide sequence: TGTGCCAGCAGCGTAGGGCTGACGCAGTATTTT. This translates into CASSVGLTQYF. The rearrangement uses TRBV9 and TRBJ2-3; D uncertain. The germline gives CDR1 SGDLS, CDR2 YYNGEE. This CDR3 is built from 11 residues. The ends were cut back, 0 bases at V and 9 bases at J, with 5 bases in the middle.

The rearrangement uses TRBV5-5 and TRBJ1-1, with TRBD1 matching 7 bases. Germline V gene sequence: CDR1 SGHKS, CDR2 YYEKEE (reference sequence). The CDR3 consists of 17 residues. V lost 2 bases to trimming and J lost 3 bases; unmatched junction nucleotides: 13. The CDR3 coding sequence is TGTGCCAGCAGCTTCACCCCCTCCGGGACAGCGTACACTGAAGCTTTCTTT. Protein: CASSFTPSGTAYTEAFF.

This chain connects TRBV15 to TRBJ1-1; tentatively, D is TRBD1 (5 bases). V dropped 0 bases and J dropped 4 bases, with 9 bases sitting between them. Germline lookup yields CDR1 LNHNV and CDR2 YYDKDF (reference sequence). The CDR3 covers 14 residues. CDR3 in DNA: TGTGCCACCAGCAGAGATTTGGGGGGCACTGAAGCTTTCTTT. Translated, it gives CATSRDLGGTEAFF.

This sequence joins TRBV7-9 and TRBJ2-7; tentatively, D is TRBD1 (6 bases). The germline CDR1 and CDR2 sequences are SEHNR and FQNEAQ (reference sequence). This CDR3 contains 17 residues. The V and J ends lost 5 bases and 7 bases respectively, with 27 bases between them. For the CDR3, the DNA is TGTGCCAGCAGCACCTATTGGGGGCGATCGGATCGGGGAGAGCAGTACTTC. This translates into CASSTYWGRSDRGEQYF. The full variable domain, in which reference TRBV7-9 and TRBJ2-7 provide the parts outside the CDR3, is DTGVSQNPRHKITKRGQNVTFRCDPISEHNRLYWYRQTLGQGPEFLTYFQNEAQLEKSRLLSDRFSAERPKGSFSTLEIQRTEQGDSAMYLCASSTYWGRSDRGEQYFGPGTRLTVT.

The chain joins TRBV14 to TRBJ2-4, with 9 bases matching TRBD1. There are 16 residues in the CDR3. Losses at the gene ends were 1 base for V and 4 bases for J; bases not matched to a gene: 5. The germline V gene encodes CDR1 SGHDN and CDR2 FVKESK. Written as DNA, the CDR3 is TGTGCCAGCAGCCAAGCGACAGGGGGTTCAAAAAACATTCAGTACTTC. Translation: CASSQATGGSKNIQYF.

The rearrangement uses TRBV5-5 and TRBJ1-1; 9 bases are shared with TRBD1. Germline V gene sequence: CDR1 SGHKS, CDR2 YYEKEE (reference sequence). CDR3 length: 18 amino acids. Trimming cost V 0 bases and J 5 bases; bases outside gene matches: 14. This CDR3 is CASSLVTGGRRMMTEAFF. The CDR3 DNA reads as TGTGCCAGCAGCTTGGTGACAGGGGGGCGCCGAATGATGACTGAAGCTTTCTTT.

On this clone: One junction end disagrees with the germline gene, perhaps due to a read error. This chain uses TRBV7-7 with TRBJ2-5; 7 nucleotides agree with TRBD1. Germline values: CDR1 SSHAT, CDR2 FNYEAQ (reference sequence). The CDR3 covers 14 residues. The CDR3: CASSRGQVEETQYF. CDR3 in DNA: TGTGCTAGCAGCCGCGGACAGGTCGAAGAGACCCAGTACTTC.

The CDR3 protein is CASSLMTGASNQPQHF. DNA for the CDR3: TGTGCCAGCAGCTTAATGACAGGGGCTAGCAATCAGCCCCAGCATTTT. V usage is TRBV7-8 and J usage is TRBJ1-5, with 8 bases matching TRBD1. Germline loops: CDR1 SGHVS, CDR2 FQNEAQ. This CDR3 comprises 16 residues. V gave up 2 bases and J gave up 0 bases; unmatched junction bases: 3.

On this clone itself: At one boundary the junction diverges from the germline segment, which might be a read error. CDR3 nucleotide sequence: TGTGCCAGCTCACCAGATTCTCACAGGGACCCCACGTTT. This encodes CASSPDSHRDPTF. The rearrangement joins TRBV18 to TRBJ1-1; D might be TRBD1 (6 bases). The germline V gene encodes CDR1 KGHSH and CDR2 LQKENI. The CDR3 totals 13 residues. The full variable domain, with the rest looked up from reference TRBV18 and TRBJ1-1, is NAGVMQNPRHLVRRRGQEARLRCSPMKGHSHVYWYRQLPEEGLKFMVYLQKENIIDESGMPKERFSAEFPKEGPSILRIQQVVRGDSAAYFCASSPDSHRDPTFGQGTRLTVV.

V gene TRBV7-6 combines with J gene TRBJ1-3; 7 bases agree with TRBD1. The germline V gene encodes CDR1 SGHVS and CDR2 FNYEAQ. V shed 5 bases and J 4 bases; nucleotides not matched to a gene: 11. The CDR3 covers 16 residues. CDR3 sequence (DNA): TGTGCCAGCAGCACCCGAGGGGGCGCGGAAGGAAACACCATATATTTT. It is translated as CASSTRGGAEGNTIYF.

The V call is TRBV7-6, the J call TRBJ1-1; tentative D call: TRBD1 (6 bases). This CDR3 region has 14 residues. Trimming removed 5 bases at V and 5 bases at J, with 15 bases between. Germline V gene data show CDR1 as SGHVS and CDR2 as FNYEAQ. For the CDR3, the DNA is TGTGCCAGCAGCGGGGGAGGGGGGAGGACTGAAGCTTTCTTT. Residues: CASSGGGGRTEAFF.

This chain connects TRBV4-1 to TRBJ1-1; D remains ambiguous. The CDR3 loop spans 13 amino acids. V was shortened by 0 bases and J by 10 bases, with 12 bases between the two germline ends. Germline-derived CDR1 and CDR2 are MGHRA and YSYEKL. In nucleotides, the CDR3 is TGCGCCAGCAGCCAAGATGAGTCGGTCCGAGCTTTCTTT. This sequence encodes CASSQDESVRAFF.

V and J are TRBV30 and TRBJ1-5, with TRBD1 as a possible D gene (6 bases). V lost 1 base, J lost 0 bases, and 13 bases lay in between. The germline CDR1 and CDR2 sequences are GTSNPN and SVGIG (reference sequence). The length of the CDR3 is 16 residues. The chain's CDR3 is CAWSARTVNSNQPQHF. For the CDR3, the DNA is TGTGCCTGGAGTGCTCGGACAGTTAATAGCAATCAGCCCCAGCATTTT.

CDR3 residues: CASREQGRAPLHF. The CDR3 nucleotides are TGTGCCAGCAGAGAACAGGGGAGGGCACCCCTCCACTTT. The chain uses TRBV2 and TRBJ1-6; 7 bases match TRBD1. In germline, CDR1 is SNHLY, CDR2 FYNNEI. Trimming took 6 bases from V and 11 from J; bases not matched to a gene: 7. This CDR3 region has 13 residues.

The chain recombines TRBV5-1 with TRBJ1-6; D remains ambiguous. The CDR3 is made up of 14 amino acids. The V and J ends lost 4 bases and 9 bases respectively, with 14 bases between them. Looked up from germline, CDR1 is SGHRS and CDR2 is YFSETQ. The CDR3 sequence: CASSPDGRGSPLHF. The CDR3 region has the DNA TGCGCCAGCAGCCCAGACGGGAGAGGTTCACCCCTCCACTTT.

Only one count was recorded for this clone. In nucleotides, the CDR3 is TGCGCCAGCAGGATCGCAGGGTCCAATGAAAAACTGTTTTTT. Translated: CASRIAGSNEKLFF. The V call is TRBV10-2, the J call TRBJ1-4; TRBD1 is a possible D gene (5 bases). This CDR3 region has 14 residues. Germline V gene sequence: CDR1 WSHSY, CDR2 SAAADI. V was trimmed by 6 bases and J by 5 bases, leaving 13 bases between them.

This chain joins TRBV18 and TRBJ2-3; no reliable D call. Germline-derived CDR1 and CDR2 are KGHSH and LQKENI. This CDR3 region has 13 residues. Between the trimmed V and J ends, which lost 3 bases and 0 bases, there was a span of 4 bases. The CDR3 DNA reads as TGTGCCAGCTCACCCTTCAGCACAGATACGCAGTATTTT. As protein: CASSPFSTDTQYF.

This chain connects TRBV5-8 to TRBJ2-1; possible D gene TRBD1, 5 bases. This CDR3 has 16 amino acids. V lost 0 bases, J lost 4 bases, and 14 bases lay in between. Germline V lookup: CDR1 SGHTS, CDR2 YDEGEE. CDR3 protein: CASSLEVSNRYNEQFF. The CDR3 bases are TGTGCCAGCAGCTTGGAGGTATCTAACAGGTACAATGAGCAGTTCTTC.